This is a list of T cell receptor beta chains from one sample in a study of blood T cell repertoires in COVID-19. The table came from immunoSEQ multiplex PCR; TCRdb's copy has only in-frame clones and leaves some out. The sample includes 250,000 or so clones, around four fifths of them seen just once. Material for sequencing was peripheral blood. Receptors originate from a woman in her seventies with acute or convalescent COVID-19. The CDR3 runs from the conserved cysteine through the conserved F or W.

V gene | CDR3 protein
TRBV2 | CASSDQALNGNTIYF
TRBV5-1 | CASSLDRGTGNSPLHF
TRBV28 | CASSFGLNFNYGYTF
TRBV10-3 | CAISPGHNSYNSPLHF
TRBV7-2 | CASSQDRQGNSPLHF
TRBV5-1 | CASSLQGLNTDTQYF
TRBV7-2 | CASSPPGLAGYEQYF
TRBV10-3 | CAISGQGLYEQYF
TRBV28 | CASSSQETQYF
TRBV5-1 | CASSLSLAGGAYEQYF
TRBV28 | CASTVSGGVSYNEQFF
TRBV19 | CASSDRAGYGYTF
TRBV2 | CASSLAEVGAGELFF
TRBV14 | CASSQEVRASPLHF
TRBV6-1 | CASSEAHGGIYGYTF
TRBV5-1 | CASRWEGGEETQYF
TRBV5-8 | CASSLRQGATEAFF
TRBV5-1 | CASSLADYPGNTIYF
TRBV7-9 | CATPTGGSSYEQYF
TRBV29-1 | CSVDYGYTF
TRBV11-2 | CASRVTGQGAWDEQYF
TRBV3-1/TRBV3-2 | CASSQDKPLAENNEKLFF
TRBV7-8 | CASSVTRGLRDNAFF
TRBV28 | CASSTKFGQFNYGYTF
TRBV7-8 | CASSLDRSNQPQHF
TRBV12-3/TRBV12-4 | CASSLLGNTQYF
TRBV29-1 | CSVEGVLETEAFF
TRBV5-1 | CASSLGQGFGETQYF
TRBV15 | CATSRAHTDYGYTF
TRBV2 | CASSDLGQYGYTF
TRBV29-1 | CSVPTDEKLFF
TRBV18 | CASVNSGNTIYF
TRBV6-2/TRBV6-3 | CASSYPGTGRTDTQYF
TRBV4-2 | CASSQEQVGGGISNQPQHF
TRBV5-1 | CASSFSSTGRAYGYTF
TRBV7-2 | CASSLVTGGLNTQYF